This passage covers 16 T cell receptor beta chains from one sample sequenced in a study of T-cell reconstitution after alpha-beta-depleted transplantation in children. Unique molecular identifiers were built into the TCRbeta library. TCRdb reanalysed the PCR reads using MiXCR and keeps one entry per CDR3 protein. Of 200,000 to 250,000 distinct CDR3 sequences in the sample, 8.2% were seen once. The starting material was PBMCs, mostly from graft donor cells, obtained 180 days after TCRalphabeta/CD19-depleted stem cell transplant. These receptors originate from a male patient younger than 18 who had a stem cell transplant for acute lymphoblastic leukemia, so the T cells may come from the graft donor.

In its sample, this clonotype was seen many times. The CDR3 spells CASSESLLADGGELFF. The CDR3 DNA sequence: TGCGCCAGCAGTGAGTCGTTACTAGCGGATGGCGGGGAGCTGTTTTTT. This chain joins TRBV10-2 and TRBJ2-2; 8 bases match TRBD2. The length of the CDR3 is 16 residues. Losses at the gene ends were 0 bases for V and 7 bases for J; bases not matched to a gene: 7. CDR1 is WSHSY and CDR2 is SAAADI in the germline V gene.

In DNA, the CDR3 is TGTGCCAGCAGCTCCTACAGGGGGCGAGTAAAAGACACCGGGGAGCTGTTTTTT. Residues: CASSSYRGRVKDTGELFF. The chain carries TRBV11-2 and TRBJ2-2; TRBD1 aligns across 9 bases. CDR3 length: 18 residues. Germline CDR1 is SGHAT and CDR2 is FQNNGV. V lost 4 bases, J lost 3 bases, and 12 bases stayed unmatched.

A remark on this clonotype: This may arise from a read error, as a much more abundant clone is one base away. The chain recombines TRBV2 with TRBJ2-5; D is unclear. The germline gives CDR1 SNHLY, CDR2 FYNNEI. Deletions cut 7 bases from V and 3 bases from J, with 9 bases between. CDR3 size: 12 residues. The CDR3 DNA is TGTGCCAGCATTGGGCTCGAAGAGACCCAGTACTTC. Translating gives CASIGLEETQYF.

There are many counts of this clonotype. The chain carries TRBV5-1 and TRBJ2-5, with a tentative D call TRBD2 (6 bases). The V end was cut by 7 bases, the J end by 4 bases, with 8 bases between. The CDR3 runs to 11 residues. Germline V gene data show CDR1 as SGHRS and CDR2 as YFSETQ. CDR3 nucleotide sequence: TGCGCCAGCGGAGGGGTAGAGACCCAGTACTTC. It encodes CASGGVETQYF.

This clonotype showed up many times. The J gene is TRBJ2-7, the V gene TRBV21-1. TRBV21-1 has pseudogene status. This CDR3 has 15 residues. CDR3 protein: CASSKALPESYEQYF. CDR3 in DNA: TGTGCCAGCAGCAAAGCGCTTCCGGAGTCCTACGAGCAGTACTTC.

The V and J genes are TRBV2 and TRBJ2-1; TRBD2 matches 10 bases. Germline V CDR1 and CDR2: SNHLY, FYNNEI. The CDR3 has 11 residues. After removal of 7 bases from V and 15 bases from J, the junction contained 6 bases not matched to a gene. CDR3 nucleotides: TGTGCCAGCACCCCAGCGGGGGGGCTGTTCTTC. As protein: CASTPAGGLFF.

This clonotype was counted ten times or more. The chain recombines TRBV5-6 with TRBJ2-1; 8 bases map to TRBD2. Germline V gene sequence: CDR1 SGHDT, CDR2 YYEEEE. V shed 0 bases, J shed 3 bases, and the junction held 2 bases outside the gene matches. The CDR3 totals 15 residues. CDR3 in amino acids: CASSLALADYNEQFF. The CDR3 DNA sequence: TGTGCCAGCAGCTTGGCACTAGCGGACTACAATGAGCAGTTCTTC.

This clonotype was observed a few times. The V gene is TRBV7-9, the J gene TRBJ1-1; D is ambiguous. The CDR3 loop spans 11 amino acids. The germline V gene has CDR1 SEHNR and CDR2 FQNEAQ (reference sequence). Trimming pared 5 bases from V and 11 bases from J, leaving 12 bases between. The CDR3 DNA is TGTGCCAGCAGCCTCGAGGCGGAGGCTTTCTTT. Its protein product is CASSLEAEAFF.

This clonotype has ten or more counts. The V and J genes are TRBV7-9 and TRBJ2-7; TRBD1 aligns across 7 bases. Germline lookup yields CDR1 SEHNR and CDR2 FQNEAQ (reference sequence). After removal of 6 bases from V and 7 bases from J, the junction contained 12 bases not matched to a gene. The length of the CDR3 is 14 residues. This chain's CDR3 is CASSQDRVVGEQYF. DNA for the CDR3: TGTGCCAGCAGTCAAGACAGGGTCGTAGGAGAGCAGTACTTC. The full variable domain, its missing parts supplied by reference TRBV7-9 and TRBJ2-7, is DTGVSQNPRHKITKRGQNVTFRCDPISEHNRLYWYRQTLGQGPEFLTYFQNEAQLEKSRLLSDRFSAERPKGSFSTLEIQRTEQGDSAMYLCASSQDRVVGEQYFGPGTRLTVT.

This clonotype was seen at least ten times. The chain links TRBV7-3 to TRBJ1-1, with unresolved D. CDR3 length equals 13 residues. Germline V gene sequence: CDR1 SGHTA, CDR2 FQGTGA. V shed 1 base and J shed 3 bases, with 6 bases lying between them. This chain's CDR3 is CASSLMVDTEAFF. The CDR3 DNA reads TGTGCCAGCAGCTTAATGGTGGACACTGAAGCTTTCTTT. Supplemented by reference TRBV7-3 and TRBJ1-1, the full variable domain reads GAGVSQTPSNKVTEKGKYVELRCDPISGHTALYWYRQSLGQGPEFLIYFQGTGAADDSGLPNDRFFAVRPEGSVSTLKIQRTERGDSAVYLCASSLMVDTEAFFGQGTRLTVV.

This clonotype showed up many times. The chain links TRBV4-3 to TRBJ1-2; D is unresolved. V was pared by 0 bases and J by 2 bases, with 10 bases between. The germline CDR1 and CDR2 sequences are LGHNA and YSLEER. This CDR3 region has 15 residues. CDR3 DNA sequence: TGCGCCAGCAGCCAAGATAGGTGGCAGAACTATGGCTACACCTTC. Its protein product is CASSQDRWQNYGYTF.

This clonotype was seen ten or more times. J is TRBJ1-2 and V is TRBV12-3 or TRBV12-4; D gene ambiguous. This CDR3 contains 12 residues. V was shortened by 2 bases and J by 5 bases, with 6 bases between the two germline ends. The CDR3 bases are TGTGCCAGCAGTTTATATGAGTATGGCTACACCTTC. Amino acids: CASSLYEYGYTF.

This clonotype was found a few times. This chain uses TRBV23-1 with TRBJ2-5; maybe TRBD1 (6 bases). TRBV23-1 is noted as an ORF with a role that remains uncertain. V was trimmed by 2 bases and J by 6 bases, leaving 34 bases between them. CDR3 size: 21 residues. The chain's CDR3 is CASSQAPPGTPDFAFGQTQYF. The DNA of the CDR3 is TGCGCCAGCAGTCAAGCCCCCCCCGGGACACCTGATTTCGCGTTCGGGCAGACCCAGTACTTC.

This clonotype was recorded at least ten times. The chain's CDR3 is CSARGGIKTYEQYF. The CDR3 bases are TGCAGTGCTAGGGGGGGGATAAAGACCTACGAGCAGTACTTC. This chain connects TRBV20-1 to TRBJ2-7; 7 nucleotides align to TRBD2. V was pared by 3 bases and J by 2 bases, with 7 bases of the junction left unmatched. The germline CDR1 and CDR2 sequences are DFQATT and SNEGSKA (reference sequence). The length of the CDR3 is 14 residues.

On this clonotype itself: It may be a read error: a sequence one base away is much more abundant. V and J are TRBV28 and TRBJ2-1; possible D gene TRBD2, 5 bases. The ends were cut back, 3 bases at V and 0 bases at J, with 9 bases in the middle. There are 15 residues in the CDR3. Germline-derived CDR1 and CDR2 are MDHEN and SYDVKM. CDR3 protein: CASSLDWSSYNEQFF. For the CDR3, the DNA is TGTGCCAGCAGTTTGGACTGGAGCTCCTACAATGAGCAGTTCTTC.

This clonotype was found many times. V usage is TRBV29-1 and J usage is TRBJ1-1; D gene ambiguous. The CDR3 has 12 amino acids. V was pared by 2 bases and J by 1 base, with 5 bases between. Germline CDR1 SQVTM, CDR2 ANQGSEA. Written as DNA, the CDR3 is TGCAGCGTTGAAATGGGGAACACTGAAGCTTTCTTT. Its protein product is CSVEMGNTEAFF.